These T cell receptor beta chains were read from a single sample in a study of technical replicates of blood from a handful of donors. The method was immunoSEQ multiplex PCR; TCRdb's version includes in-frame clones alone and lacks a portion of them. The sample records about 69,000 clones, 75% to 90% being singletons. The specimen was PBMCs. The receptors were gathered from a human donor in good health. Some clones in this sample may be carry-over from other donors' samples. Both conserved end residues are part of each CDR3. The order of the fields is V gene, D gene, J gene, CDR3 DNA, CDR3 protein. The D gene is left open where the match is weak.

>TRBV10-3|TRBD1|TRBJ1-2
TGTGCCATCAGGGCAGGGGGTGACTATGGCTACACCTTC
CAIRAGGDYGYTF
>TRBV19|NA|TRBJ2-2
TGTGCCAGTAGTATAGAGGGCGCTCCTTTTTTGAACACCGGGGAGCTGTTTTTT
CASSIEGAPFLNTGELFF
>TRBV5-1|TRBD2|TRBJ2-3
TGCGCCAGCAGCCACCGAGTTAGTCTAGCGGGGGGCCAAAGCACAGATACGCAGTATTTT
CASSHRVSLAGGQSTDTQYF
>TRBV4-3|TRBD1|TRBJ2-7
TGCGCCAGCAGCCAAAGACAGGGGGGATTCTACGAGCAGTACTTC
CASSQRQGGFYEQYF
>TRBV4-1|NA|TRBJ2-7
TGCGCCAGCAGCCAAGATCCAGGTCTGAATGGCGAGCAGTACTTC
CASSQDPGLNGEQYF
>TRBV7-7|TRBD2|TRBJ2-1
TGTGCCAGCCCGGCAGTGGGGACTAGCGGGAGGCCCTGGGCCTACAATGAGCAGTTCTTC
CASPAVGTSGRPWAYNEQFF
>TRBV6-5|NA|TRBJ1-2
TGTGCCAGCAGTTACTCCACTGCCTCTGGCTACACCTTC
CASSYSTASGYTF
>TRBV4-1|NA|TRBJ2-7
TGCGCCAGCAGCGGACAGTCTTACGAGCAGTACTTC
CASSGQSYEQYF
>TRBV6-1|TRBD1|TRBJ1-6
TGTGCCAGCAGTGAAGTCCCGACAGGGAATAATTCACCCCTCCACTTT
CASSEVPTGNNSPLHF
>TRBV6-1|NA|TRBJ2-7
TGTGCCAGCAGTGACAGGGAACCCGACGAGCAGTACTTC
CASSDREPDEQYF
>TRBV19|TRBD1|TRBJ1-2
TGTGCCAGTAGTAAGTTGGACAGGGTAGGTCGAGGCTACACCTTC
CASSKLDRVGRGYTF
>TRBV7-2|NA|TRBJ1-2
TGTGCCAGCAGCTTAATGGGCGACGGCTACACCTTC
CASSLMGDGYTF
>TRBV6-5|TRBD1|TRBJ1-2
TGTGCCAGCAGTTACCGACAGGGGGGTTATGGCTACACCTTC
CASSYRQGGYGYTF
>TRBV7-8|TRBD2|TRBJ2-7
TGTGCCAGCACCAGGACTAGCGGGAGCTACGAGCAGTACTTC
CASTRTSGSYEQYF
>TRBV23-1|NA|TRBJ1-4
TGCGCCAGCAGTCAAAAGGCATGGACAGATAATGAAAAACTGTTTTTT
CASSQKAWTDNEKLFF